These T cell receptor beta chains were read from a single sample in a study of blood T cell repertoires in COVID-19. Method: immunoSEQ multiplex PCR; TCRdb's copy keeps in-frame clones and lacks some. The sample comprises about 260,000 clones, 84% of which are singletons, and 1.5% rests with the top ten. The sample consisted of peripheral blood. These receptors came from a middle-aged woman who had recovered from COVID-19. Each CDR3 is given with its conserved first and last residue. The order of the fields is V gene, J gene, CDR3 protein.

V gene: TRBV2
J gene: TRBJ2-7
CDR3 protein: CASGSGVSEQYF

V gene: TRBV19
J gene: TRBJ1-3
CDR3 protein: CASIPRGGTGNTIYF

V gene: TRBV24-1
J gene: TRBJ1-2
CDR3 protein: CATSDTRQLNYGYTF

V gene: TRBV4-1
J gene: TRBJ1-5
CDR3 protein: CASSRYRDNQPQHF

V gene: TRBV2
J gene: TRBJ1-1
CDR3 protein: CASTPGQMNTEAFF

V gene: TRBV5-4
J gene: TRBJ1-3
CDR3 protein: CASTGGDGNTIYF

V gene: TRBV4-1
J gene: TRBJ2-7
CDR3 protein: CASSQDRAWEQYF

V gene: TRBV30
J gene: TRBJ2-3
CDR3 protein: CAWSGGQSTDTQYF

V gene: TRBV25-1
J gene: TRBJ2-2
CDR3 protein: CASSEVTSGWSGELFF

V gene: TRBV3-1/TRBV3-2
J gene: TRBJ1-1
CDR3 protein: CASSQVEGPLNGEAFF

V gene: TRBV6-6
J gene: TRBJ2-2
CDR3 protein: CASSYGRAGELFF

V gene: TRBV5-4
J gene: TRBJ1-1
CDR3 protein: CASSRTGVNTEAFF

V gene: TRBV2
J gene: TRBJ1-2
CDR3 protein: CASSRDYNYGYTF

V gene: TRBV5-4
J gene: TRBJ2-5
CDR3 protein: CASSLTLLSGLETQYF

V gene: TRBV11-3
J gene: TRBJ2-3
CDR3 protein: CASSPSTGTGGADTQYF

V gene: TRBV4-2
J gene: TRBJ2-3
CDR3 protein: CASSQGEGRGTDTQYF

V gene: TRBV3-1/TRBV3-2
J gene: TRBJ1-6
CDR3 protein: CASSSDNSPLHF